These 25 T cell receptor beta chains were all obtained from the same sample, sequenced in a study of PD-1 blockade in classical Hodgkin lymphoma. Method: immunoSEQ multiplex PCR; TCRdb's copy keeps in-frame clones and lacks some. The table lists roughly 100,000 clones, roughly 78% of them singletons, with about a tenth in the top ten. Time point denoted: cycle 4 day 1 (C4D1), after five to seven weeks of nivolumab. Each and every patient relapsed after autologous stem cell transplantation, and patients got differing brentuximab vedotin exposure. The sequenced sample was peripheral blood mononuclear cells (PBMCs), obtained before the fourth cycle of nivolumab. These receptors originate from a human donor with classical Hodgkin lymphoma.

The V and J genes are TRBV6-5 and TRBJ1-2; possibly TRBD1 for D (5 bases). Deletions cut 6 bases from V and 4 bases from J, with 6 bases between. The CDR3 is 11 residues long. Germline values: CDR1 MNHEY, CDR2 SVGAGI. CDR3 DNA sequence: TGTGCCAGCAGGGACATCTATGGCTACACCTTC. The encoded protein is CASRDIYGYTF.

In this sample, this clone turned up a few times. The chain uses TRBV18 and TRBJ2-7; 7 bases match TRBD2. Germline V lookup: CDR1 KGHSH, CDR2 LQKENI. With 1 base clipped from V and 6 bases from J, the junction kept 6 bases outside the gene matches. The CDR3 length is 14 residues. The CDR3 is CASSPRRERSEQYF. CDR3 coding DNA: TGTGCCAGCTCACCACGGCGGGAGAGATCCGAGCAGTACTTC.

The chain recombines TRBV4-2 with TRBJ2-7, with 7 bases lining up with TRBD1. The trim removed 4 bases at V and 5 bases at J, leaving 5 bases unmatched. Germline CDR1 reads LGHNA; CDR2 reads YNFKEQ. The CDR3 extends over 13 amino acids. CDR3 bases: TGTGCCAGCAGCCCCCGGGGACAGCACGAGCAGTACTTC. This gives the protein CASSPRGQHEQYF.

Ten or more counts support this clone. J is TRBJ1-2 and V is TRBV10-3; TRBD1 might be the D (5 bases). V was shortened by 3 bases and J by 4 bases, with 18 bases between the two germline ends. This CDR3 spans 16 amino acids. Germline values: CDR1 ENHRY, CDR2 SYGVKD. The CDR3 DNA sequence: TGTGCCATCAGTGACGCGGGACGGTTGAGTAGCTATGGCTACACCTTC. This gives the protein CAISDAGRLSSYGYTF.

The table lists this clone with a count of one. The genes are TRBV6-6 and TRBJ2-3; D uncertain. CDR3 length: 12 residues. The germline V and J ends were trimmed by 6 bases and 5 bases, with 9 bases remaining between them. Germline CDR1 MNHNY, CDR2 SVGAGI (reference sequence). The CDR3 loop reads CASSSSIDTQYF. In nucleotides, the CDR3 is TGTGCCAGCAGCTCATCGATAGATACGCAGTATTTT.

Many counts were recorded for this clone. The chain couples TRBV19 to TRBJ2-1; the match to TRBD1 covers 9 bases. This CDR3 is 17 amino acids long. The junction had 4 bases not matched to a gene; V was cut back by 1 base and J by 0 bases. The germline V gene encodes CDR1 LNHDA and CDR2 SQIVND (reference sequence). CDR3 sequence (DNA): TGTGCCAGTAGTATAGCAGACAGGGGGTCCTCCTACAATGAGCAGTTCTTC. It yields the protein CASSIADRGSSYNEQFF.

The rearrangement joins TRBV19 to TRBJ2-1; D is tentatively TRBD1 or TRBD2 (5 bases each). Germline CDR1 reads LNHDA; CDR2 reads SQIVND (reference sequence). Trimming cost V 3 bases and J 4 bases, with 16 bases left between them. This CDR3 region has 16 residues. This CDR3 is CASSIATGRIYNEQFF. CDR3 bases: TGTGCCAGTAGTATTGCTACGGGACGCATTTACAATGAGCAGTTCTTC.

CDR3 in amino acids: CASSQDRAGEREKLFF. CDR3 nucleotide sequence: TGTGCCAGCAGCCAAGATAGGGCAGGAGAGCGGGAAAAACTGTTTTTT. V and J are TRBV4-2 and TRBJ1-4, with D uncertain. The CDR3 is 16 amino acids. Germline values: CDR1 LGHNA, CDR2 YNFKEQ. The V gene lost 0 bases and the J gene lost 8 bases, with 16 bases spanning the gap.

V usage is TRBV4-2 and J usage is TRBJ1-2, with D tentatively TRBD1 (6 bases). CDR1 is LGHNA and CDR2 is YNFKEQ in the germline V gene. The CDR3 consists of 17 residues. Deletions cut 7 bases from V and 0 bases from J, with 21 bases between. The CDR3 bases are TGTGCCAGCACCCGAAACTCACAGGGAACGACTAACTATGGCTACACCTTC. This gives the protein CASTRNSQGTTNYGYTF.

The V and J genes are TRBV28 and TRBJ1-1; TRBD1 matches at 8 bases. After removal of 2 bases from V and 4 bases from J, the junction contained 0 bases not matched to a gene. The germline V gene has CDR1 MDHEN and CDR2 SYDVKM. This CDR3 is 13 amino acids long. CDR3 bases: TGTGCCAGCAGTTTAACAGGGGGCACTGAAGCTTTCTTT. Its protein is CASSLTGGTEAFF.

J is TRBJ1-4 and V is TRBV7-2; D may be TRBD1 (5 bases). CDR1 SGHTA and CDR2 FQGNSA come from the germline V gene. Trimming stripped 8 bases from V and 4 bases from J, with 14 bases between. This CDR3 has 14 residues. In DNA form, the CDR3 reads TGTGCCAGCGCCCCGGGGGAGGGTAATGAAAAACTGTTTTTT. This sequence encodes CASAPGEGNEKLFF.

By sample fraction, this clone is medium-sized (0.01 to 0.1%). The genes are TRBV6-1 and TRBJ2-7; 7 bases are a match to TRBD1. The germline V gene encodes CDR1 MNHNS and CDR2 SASEGT. The length of the CDR3 is 14 residues. V lost 7 bases, J lost 3 bases, and 9 bases stayed unmatched. DNA for the CDR3: TGTGCCAGCATACCCACAGGGGATCGCTACGAGCAGTACTTC. It yields the protein CASIPTGDRYEQYF.

This clone was detected only once. The chain carries TRBV6-5 and TRBJ2-2, with 7 bases aligning to TRBD2. Unmatched junction bases numbered 10, after V lost 2 bases and J lost 7 bases. This CDR3 is 16 amino acids long. CDR1 and CDR2 from the germline V gene are MNHEY and SVGAGI. CDR3 sequence: CASSYLGGSFSGELFF. CDR3 sequence (DNA): TGTGCCAGCAGTTACCTTGGCGGGAGCTTCAGCGGGGAGCTGTTTTTT.

This rearrangement joins TRBV18 to TRBJ2-2; the match to TRBD1 covers 8 bases. Germline V gene lookup returns CDR1 KGHSH and CDR2 LQKENI. The V segment lost 1 base and the J segment 1 base; nucleotides outside the gene matches: 2. This CDR3 comprises 16 residues. The CDR3 nucleotides are TGTGCCAGCTCACCACTAGGACAGGGGAACACCGGGGAGCTGTTTTTT. Amino acid sequence: CASSPLGQGNTGELFF.

The table lists this clone with a count of one. The CDR3 loop is CAVLIAGGGHEQYF. For the CDR3, the DNA is TGTGCCGTTCTTATTGCGGGAGGAGGCCACGAGCAGTACTTC. This chain uses TRBV10-3 with TRBJ2-7; 8 bases fit TRBD2. The CDR3 sequence is 14 residues long. Unmatched junction bases numbered 14, after V lost 11 bases and J lost 5 bases. Germline V gene sequence: CDR1 ENHRY, CDR2 SYGVKD.

This chain uses TRBV21-1 with TRBJ2-2; the D call TRBD1 from the table was never checked on the DNA. TRBV21-1 is classified as a pseudogene. The CDR3 runs 14 residues. CDR3 loop: CASRDRVFAGELFF. The CDR3 nucleotides read TGTGCCAGCAGGGACAGGGTTTTCGCCGGGGAGCTGTTTTTT.

The CDR3 nucleotides read TGTGCTAGTGGACGAACAGGGGTCCTTAATCAGCCCCAGCATTTT. Translation: CASGRTGVLNQPQHF. The gene calls are TRBV12-5 and TRBJ1-5; TRBD1 agrees at 7 bases. CDR1 and CDR2 from the germline V gene are LGHNT and FRNRAP. Trimming cost V 6 bases and J 4 bases; bases outside gene matches: 9. There are 15 residues in the CDR3.

J is TRBJ2-3 and V is TRBV7-2; 10 bases map to TRBD2. The CDR3 contains 18 residues. The J segment lost 2 bases and the V segment lost 5 bases, leaving 13 bases of the junction unmatched. Per the germline V gene, CDR1 is SGHTA and CDR2 is FQGNSA. This CDR3 reads CASSPRTLLAGTTDTQYF. The CDR3 DNA is TGTGCCAGCAGCCCGCGAACGTTACTAGCGGGGACCACAGATACGCAGTATTTT.

The chain combines TRBV19 with TRBJ1-5, with 7 bases lining up with TRBD1. This CDR3 contains 15 residues. The ends lost 7 bases at V and 3 bases at J; junction bases unmatched: 9. Germline CDR1 and CDR2: LNHDA and SQIVND (reference sequence). The CDR3: CASKTWDSYNQPQHF. CDR3 nucleotide sequence: TGTGCCAGTAAAACCTGGGACAGCTACAATCAGCCCCAGCATTTT. Combining the CDR3 with reference TRBV19 and TRBJ1-5 gives the whole variable domain DGGITQSPKYLFRKEGQNVTLSCEQNLNHDAMYWYRQDPGQGLRLIYYSQIVNDFQKGDIAEGYSVSREKKESFPLTVTSAQKNPTAFYLCASKTWDSYNQPQHFGDGTRLSIL.

The V call is TRBV27, the J call TRBJ1-6; no clear D gene. This CDR3 spans 15 amino acids. Germline V gene lookup returns CDR1 MNHEY and CDR2 SMNVEV (reference sequence). Trimming took 6 bases from V and 2 from J, leaving 11 bases between them. This CDR3 is CASSRTQAYNSPLHF. CDR3 sequence (DNA): TGTGCCAGCAGCCGAACGCAGGCCTATAATTCACCCCTCCACTTT.

V gene TRBV6-6 combines with J gene TRBJ2-7; D not certain. This CDR3 is 14 amino acids long. Looked up from germline, CDR1 is MNHNY and CDR2 is SVGAGI (reference sequence). V was pared by 3 bases and J by 3 bases, with 12 bases between. CDR3 in amino acids: CASSYGAPLYEQYF. CDR3 in DNA: TGTGCCAGCAGTTATGGAGCCCCCCTCTACGAGCAGTACTTC.

The rearrangement links TRBV18 to TRBJ1-5; perhaps TRBD1 as D (6 bases). Germline CDR1 and CDR2: KGHSH and LQKENI. V lost 6 bases to trimming and J lost 0 bases, with 12 bases between them. The CDR3 is made up of 15 amino acids. The CDR3 is CASSPGADSNQPQHF. Here the CDR3 DNA reads TGTGCCAGCTCGCCGGGGGCCGATAGCAATCAGCCCCAGCATTTT.

This sequence joins TRBV7-6 and TRBJ2-7; TRBD2 matches 7 bases. The V gene end was trimmed by 5 bases and the J gene end by 2 bases; junction bases not matched to a gene: 6. Germline CDR1 and CDR2: SGHVS and FNYEAQ. The CDR3 runs 14 residues. The CDR3 nucleotides are TGTGCCAGCAGCCGGGAGGAGGCTGCCTACGAGCAGTACTTC. Encoded protein: CASSREEAAYEQYF.

This rearrangement joins TRBV6-6 to TRBJ2-1, with 8 bases aligning to TRBD2. CDR3 length: 14 residues. V trimming: 7 bases; J trimming: 7 bases; junction bases outside the gene matches: 9. Germline CDR1 is MNHNY and CDR2 is SVGAGI (reference sequence). Written as DNA, the CDR3 is TGTGCCAGCATCGGAGCGGGAGCATGGAATGAGCAGTTCTTC. It is translated as CASIGAGAWNEQFF.

The V and J genes are TRBV4-1 and TRBJ2-7; D might be TRBD2 (5 bases). V dropped 2 bases and J dropped 3 bases, with 17 bases sitting between them. Germline CDR1 is MGHRA and CDR2 is YSYEKL. The CDR3 is 16 residues long. CDR3 residues: CASSQTFAGLGYEQYF. DNA for the CDR3: TGCGCCAGCAGCCAAACGTTTGCCGGACTTGGCTACGAGCAGTACTTC.